The following is a TCR beta chain sequence with its context. This receptor's antigen is unknown. One base away there is no much larger clone; base qualities are not given. Genomic DNA was isolated from the sorted cells so that the TCRbeta CDR3 region could be sequenced. The immunoSEQ Assay was used to sequence the TCRbeta CDR3 regions. As stored in TCRdb, this immuneACCESS dataset retains in-frame rearrangements with V and J assigned. A fraction of the clones does not appear; measured against another copy, unresolved V genes explain less than half of the discrepancy, and the remainder lacks a known reason. The sample yields roughly 61,000 clones; over 75% were counted once. Of the sample, about 0.8% is held by the ten largest clones. Patients with autoimmune disease history or receiving systemic immunosuppression were excluded from the trial. Peripheral blood for TCR sequencing was drawn from every dose cohort at baseline, at cycle 4 day 1 and at cycle 7 day 1. Samples came from an open-label, multicenter, first-in-human phase I dose-escalation trial of ivuxolimab. The trial enrolled adults with locally advanced or metastatic head and neck squamous cell, hepatocellular, melanoma or renal cell carcinoma. Before TCR sequencing, CD4+ T cells and CD8+ T cells from peripheral blood were sorted into separate populations.

The record originates from a study of OX40 agonist ivuxolimab in advanced cancers. Context from the whole study: Ivuxolimab was an agonistic, fully human IgG2 monoclonal antibody directed against OX40 (CD134), a costimulatory receptor. Intravenous ivuxolimab was administered to patients every 2 weeks at six dose levels: 0.01, 0.1, 0.3, 1.5, 3 and 10 mg/kg. Of the approximately 54 patients in dose escalation, about 19 had hepatocellular carcinoma, about 15 had melanoma, 9 had renal cell carcinoma and 9 had head and neck cancer. The dose-escalation cohort was around 84% male with a mean age of approximately 60 years, ranging from 23 to 79. Prior anti-PD-1, anti-PD-L1 or anti-CTLA-4 therapy was permitted, and approximately 39% of dose-escalation patients had received checkpoint inhibitors. Partial responses were achieved by three dose-escalation patients, of whom one had hepatocellular carcinoma and two had cutaneous melanoma. The point of sequencing TCRbeta in the periphery was to test whether ivuxolimab changed TCR sequence diversity and drove clonal T-cell expansion. The paper reports the monotherapy dose-escalation portion (N = 52 patients) of the phase I ivuxolimab trial.

Broad study findings and their caveats: The antigen specificity of the clonally expanded peripheral T cells was not determined. At doses of 0.1 to 3.0 mg/kg, clonal expansion of both CD4+ and CD8+ blood T cells was observed from baseline to week 6. After ivuxolimab, CD8+ T cells had more expanded clones than CD4+ T cells on average. Low levels of normalized T-cell clonal expansion were also shown by some nonresponding patients. Partial responders in the 0.1-3.0 mg/kg groups had among the lowest normalized peripheral clonal expansion, especially among CD8+ T cells.

The TCR sequence derives from an adult with an advanced solid tumor such as melanoma, head and neck, liver or kidney cancer. The sample in question was CD4+ or CD8+ T cells sorted from blood, obtained in a trial of the OX40 agonist ivuxolimab.

At the DNA level, the sequence is TGTGCCAGCAGCCAAGGTATTACGACAGAAGCTTTCTTT. The translation is CASSQGITTEAFF. The chain is encoded by TRBV14 joined to TRBJ1-1, with the D gene uncertain. Inclusive of the bounding cysteine and phenylalanine, the CDR3 is 13 residues long. Kept here is only the CDR3 DNA, which spans 39 bases and is read in frame from base 1. The germline V gene provides CDR1 SGHDN and CDR2 FVKESK. V lost 1 base and J lost 8 bases; the stretch between them is 11 bases long.